This paragraph covers one T cell receptor beta chain sequence. Its antigen is still unknown. CDR1 LNHDA and CDR2 SQIVND come from the germline V gene (reference sequence). V lost 5 bases, J lost 1 base, and 17 bases lay in between. This CDR3 spans 16 amino acids. This sample was taken from a study of T cell repertoires in cytomegalovirus infection. At the level of the study: Used in the study were CMV epitopes, some recently identified and HLA-C-restricted, others well-studied and HLA-B-restricted. CMV infection and matching HLA type were both indicated by public TCR beta signatures.

Study outcomes and limitations: Using cumulative public TCR beta family frequency, the authors identified those who carried CMV together with the relevant HLA. Clonotypes of TCR beta that were HLA-C-restricted and CMV-specific dominated the ex vivo response.

A single record per CDR3 protein comes from TCRdb applying MiXCR to the reads. The sample has hundreds of thousands of distinct CDR3 sequences, roughly a third seen once; the top ten hold roughly 15%. The sequencing used cultured PBMCs, collected from culture after CMV antigen stimulation. This sequence joins TRBV19 and TRBJ1-1; a weak D match, TRBD1 (6 bases). The clonotype originates from a human donor in good health (CMV status not recorded). Some clones in this sample may be carry-over from other donors' samples. Written as DNA, the CDR3 is TGTGCCAGTAGTGACATACAGGGACGGGGGAACACTGAAGCTTTCTTT. Amino acid sequence: CASSDIQGRGNTEAFF.